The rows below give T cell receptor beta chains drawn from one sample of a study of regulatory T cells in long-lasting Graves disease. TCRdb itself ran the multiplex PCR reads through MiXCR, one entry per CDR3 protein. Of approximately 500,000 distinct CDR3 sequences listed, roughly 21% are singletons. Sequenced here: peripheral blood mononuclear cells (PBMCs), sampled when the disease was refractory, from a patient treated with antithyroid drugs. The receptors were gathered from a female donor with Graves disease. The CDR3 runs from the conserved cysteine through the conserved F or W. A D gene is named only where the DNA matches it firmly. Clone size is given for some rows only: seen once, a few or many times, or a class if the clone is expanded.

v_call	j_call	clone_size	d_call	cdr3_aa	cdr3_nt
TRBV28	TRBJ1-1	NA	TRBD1	CTSSADRGWAEACF	TGTACCAGCAGCGCTGACAGGGGATGGGCTGAAGCTTGCTTT
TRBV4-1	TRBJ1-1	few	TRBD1	CASSQGGQLNTEAFF	TGCGCCAGCAGCCAAGGGGGACAGCTAAACACTGAAGCTTTCTTT
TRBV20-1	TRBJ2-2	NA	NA	CSLKRGGIQDTGELFF	TGCAGTCTCAAGAGAGGGGGGATTCAAGACACCGGGGAGCTGTTTTTT
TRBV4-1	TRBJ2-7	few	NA	CASSQDPTTYEQYF	TGCGCCAGCAGCCAAGATCCGACAACCTACGAGCAGTACTTC
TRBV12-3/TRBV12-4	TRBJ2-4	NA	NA	CASGGKLAKNIQYF	TGTGCCAGCGGGGGGAAACTAGCCAAAAACATTCAGTACTTC
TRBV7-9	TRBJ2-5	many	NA	CASAGGGLSSETQYF	TGTGCCAGCGCTGGAGGGGGTCTATCCTCGGAGACCCAGTACTTC
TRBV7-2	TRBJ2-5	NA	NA	CASSPGASGLQETQYF	TGTGCCAGCAGCCCGGGGGCTAGCGGTCTACAAGAGACCCAGTACTTC
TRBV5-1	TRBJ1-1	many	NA	CASSLNRDTEAFF	TGCGCCAGCAGCTTGAACCGGGACACTGAAGCTTTCTTT
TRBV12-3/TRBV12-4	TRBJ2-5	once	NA	CASSLSGQDWETLYF	TGTGCCAGCAGTTTATCAGGACAAGATTGGGAGACCCTGTACTTC
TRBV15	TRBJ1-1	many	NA	CATSRVGENTEAFF	TGTGCCACCAGCAGAGTGGGGGAGAACACTGAAGCTTTCTTT
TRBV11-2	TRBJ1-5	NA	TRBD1	CASSLRTGTGKFLGNQPQHF	TGTGCCAGCAGCCTAAGGACCGGGACAGGGAAGTTTTTGGGCAATCAGCCCCAGCATTTT
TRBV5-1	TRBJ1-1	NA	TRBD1	CASRPPGQEAFF	TGCGCCAGTCGTCCCCCGGGACAGGAAGCTTTCTTT
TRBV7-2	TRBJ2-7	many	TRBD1	CASSPHSPGQGLNEQYF	TGTGCCAGCAGCCCCCACAGTCCCGGACAGGGGTTAAACGAGCAGTACTTC